This TCR beta chain came from a study of early T cells in non-severe SARS-CoV-2 infection. Study as a whole: Sequencing used unsorted whole-blood bulk RNA, so chains lack pairing. Study results and caveats: Anti-spike CD8 specificities were favored by VDJdb matching, whose results missed private and CD4 specificities.

A note on this clonotype: No antigen is known for it.

As part of library construction, unique molecular identifiers were attached to individual cDNA molecules. TCRdb called the 5' RACE reads again in MiXCR, with one record for every CDR3 protein. The sample includes tens of thousands of distinct CDR3 sequences, around 5.7% of them seen just once. The sequenced sample was whole blood. This receptor was taken from an adult who was a healthcare worker with PCR-confirmed SARS-CoV-2 infection or an uninfected control (not recorded which).

CDR3 sequence (DNA): TGTGCCAGCAGACGTTCCTCCGGACAGATTAATTCACCCCTCCACTTT. Residues: CASRRSSGQINSPLHF. The J gene is TRBJ1-6, the V gene TRBV2, with D perhaps TRBD1 (6 bases). Per germline, CDR1 SNHLY and CDR2 FYNNEI. V dropped 6 bases and J dropped 6 bases, with 18 bases sitting between them. This CDR3 is built from 16 residues.